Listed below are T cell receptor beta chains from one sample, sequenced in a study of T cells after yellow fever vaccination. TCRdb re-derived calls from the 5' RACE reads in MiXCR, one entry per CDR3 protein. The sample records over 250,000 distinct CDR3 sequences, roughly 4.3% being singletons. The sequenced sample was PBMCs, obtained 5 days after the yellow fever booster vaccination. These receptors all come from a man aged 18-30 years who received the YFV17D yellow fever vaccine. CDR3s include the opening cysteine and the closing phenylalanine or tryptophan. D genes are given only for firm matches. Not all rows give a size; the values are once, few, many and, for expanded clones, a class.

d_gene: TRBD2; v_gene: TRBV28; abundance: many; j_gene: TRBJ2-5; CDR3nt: TGTGCCAGCACTAGCGGACAAGAGACCCAGTACTTC; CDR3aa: CASTSGQETQYF
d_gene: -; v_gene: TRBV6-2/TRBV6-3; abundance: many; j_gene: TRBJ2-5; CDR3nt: TGTGCCAGCAGTTACCCTTTCGGCCTCTTGGAGGAGACCCAGTACTTC; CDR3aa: CASSYPFGLLEETQYF
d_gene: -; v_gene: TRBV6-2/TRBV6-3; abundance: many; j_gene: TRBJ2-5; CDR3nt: TGTGCCAGCAGTTGGACTGGAGAAGAGACCCAGTACTTC; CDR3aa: CASSWTGEETQYF
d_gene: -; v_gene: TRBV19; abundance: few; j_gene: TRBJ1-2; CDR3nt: TGTGCCAGTAGTATAGATCGGACGGCGGGGGCCGGCTACACCTTC; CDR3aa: CASSIDRTAGAGYTF
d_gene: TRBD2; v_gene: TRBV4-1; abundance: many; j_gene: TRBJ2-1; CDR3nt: TGCGCCAGCAGCCAGGTGGAGCTAGCGGGGCCCCCTGAGCAGTTCTTC; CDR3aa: CASSQVELAGPPEQFF
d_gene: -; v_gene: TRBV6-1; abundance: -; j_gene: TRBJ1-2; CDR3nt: TGTGCCAGCAGGGACAATTACTATGGCTACACCTTC; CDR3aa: CASRDNYYGYTF
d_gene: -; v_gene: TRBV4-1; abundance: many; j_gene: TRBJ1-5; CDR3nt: TGCGCCAGCAGCCAGAGACACGTTAGCAATCAGCCCCAGCATTTT; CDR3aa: CASSQRHVSNQPQHF
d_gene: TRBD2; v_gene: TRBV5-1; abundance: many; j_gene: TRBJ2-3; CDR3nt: TGCGCCAGCAGCCCGCGGCAAAGCGGGGACACAGATACGCAGTATTTT; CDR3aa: CASSPRQSGDTDTQYF
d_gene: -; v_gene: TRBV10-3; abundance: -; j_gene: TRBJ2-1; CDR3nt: TGTGCCATCAGTGAGAGGGGCGCTTATGAGCAGTTCTTC; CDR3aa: CAISERGAYEQFF
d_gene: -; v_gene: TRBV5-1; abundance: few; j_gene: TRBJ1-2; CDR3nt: TGCGCCAGCAGCTTGGCCGGGCCCCCGGGCGGCTACACCTTC; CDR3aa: CASSLAGPPGGYTF
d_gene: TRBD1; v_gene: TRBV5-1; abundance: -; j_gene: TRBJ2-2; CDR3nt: TGCGCCAGCAGCTCACAGGGGGCCGGGGAGCTGTTTTTT; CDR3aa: CASSSQGAGELFF
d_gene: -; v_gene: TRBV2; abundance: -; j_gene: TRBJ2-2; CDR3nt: TGTGCCAGCAGCAGGACGCCGGACACCGGGGAGCTGTTTTTT; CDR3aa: CASSRTPDTGELFF
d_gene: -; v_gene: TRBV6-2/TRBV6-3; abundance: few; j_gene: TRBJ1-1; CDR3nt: TGTGCCAGCAGTTCTCCGGGCCTAATAGCGGACACTGAAGCTTTCTTT; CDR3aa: CASSSPGLIADTEAFF
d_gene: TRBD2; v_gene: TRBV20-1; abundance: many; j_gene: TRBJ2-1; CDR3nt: TGCAGTGCCCGAGACGGGGGGGGTCCCTACAATGAGCAGTTCTTC; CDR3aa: CSARDGGGPYNEQFF
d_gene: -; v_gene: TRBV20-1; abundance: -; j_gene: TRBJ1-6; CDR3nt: TGCAGTGTAGGGGGGGGACGCTATAATTCACCCCTCCACTTT; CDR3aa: CSVGGGRYNSPLHF
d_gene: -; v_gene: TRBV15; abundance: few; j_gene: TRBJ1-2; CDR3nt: TGTGCCACCAGCGGATCACAGGGCCGGGATGGCTACACCTTC; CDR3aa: CATSGSQGRDGYTF
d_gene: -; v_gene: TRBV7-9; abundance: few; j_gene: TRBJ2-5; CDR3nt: TGTGCCAGCAGCGGAGGACAACTGGGAGAGACCCAGTACTTC; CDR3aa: CASSGGQLGETQYF
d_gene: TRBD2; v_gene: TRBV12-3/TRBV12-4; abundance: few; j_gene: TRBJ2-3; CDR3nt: TGTGCCAGCAGTCGCACGACTAGCGGGGGGACCGAGGGGCAGTATTTT; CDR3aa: CASSRTTSGGTEGQYF
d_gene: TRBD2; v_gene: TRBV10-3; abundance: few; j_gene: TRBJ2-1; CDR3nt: TGTGCCACCCTCCCCCGACTAGCGGGGGCTATACGCAAAGATGTCAATGAGCAGTTCTTC; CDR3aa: CATLPRLAGAIRKDVNEQFF
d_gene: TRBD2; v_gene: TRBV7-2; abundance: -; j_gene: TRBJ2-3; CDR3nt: TGTGCCAGCAGCAAACGCCCCGGGACTAGCGGGGGGGATAGCACAGATACGCAGTATTTT; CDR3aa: CASSKRPGTSGGDSTDTQYF
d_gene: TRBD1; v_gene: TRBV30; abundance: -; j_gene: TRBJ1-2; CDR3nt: TGTGCCCGGACCTGGGACAGGGGAGGCTACACCTTC; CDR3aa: CARTWDRGGYTF
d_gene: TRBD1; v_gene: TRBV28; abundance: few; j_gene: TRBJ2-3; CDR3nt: TGTGCCAGCAGTTCCTCCGGGACAGGGTTTGGTACGCAGTATTTT; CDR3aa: CASSSSGTGFGTQYF
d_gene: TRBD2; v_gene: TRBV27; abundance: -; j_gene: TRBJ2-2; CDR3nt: TGTGCCAGCAGAACCCGAGGGAGGGGTCTCGGGACCGGGGAGCTGTTTTTT; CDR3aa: CASRTRGRGLGTGELFF
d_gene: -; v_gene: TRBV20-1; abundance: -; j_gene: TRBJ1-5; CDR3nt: TGCAGTGCGAGAGGGGTTCACAATCAGCCCCAGCATTTT; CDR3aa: CSARGVHNQPQHF
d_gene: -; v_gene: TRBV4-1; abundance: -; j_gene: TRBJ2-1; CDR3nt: TGCGCCAGCAGCCAAGCCCAGGGGGGTTACAATGAGCAGTTCTTC; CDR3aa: CASSQAQGGYNEQFF
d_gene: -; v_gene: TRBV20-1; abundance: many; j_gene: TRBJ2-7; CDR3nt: TGCAGTGCTAGAGATAAACTCTACGAGCAGTACTTC; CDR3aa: CSARDKLYEQYF
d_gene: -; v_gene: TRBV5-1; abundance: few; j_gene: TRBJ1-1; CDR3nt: TGCGCCAGCAGGGAACCCATGAACACTGAAGCTTTCTTT; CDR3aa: CASREPMNTEAFF
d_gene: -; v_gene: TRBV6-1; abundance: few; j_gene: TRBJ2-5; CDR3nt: TGTGCCAGCAGTGGTCAGAAGTACCAAGAGACCCAGTACTTC; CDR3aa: CASSGQKYQETQYF